The TCR beta chain described here comes from a study of shared clonotypes between healthy human individuals. The wider study: Donors had three CD4 naive, three CD4 memory, two CD8 naive and one CD8 memory plate apiece. Findings and caveats of the study: Tissues were not sampled, only blood, and their repertoires likely differ. Clonotypes that were shared across a handful of donors made up roughly 5% of naive CD4 clonotypes.

Per germline, CDR1 ENHRY and CDR2 SYGVKD. There are 13 residues in the CDR3. The J segment lost 2 bases and the V segment lost 8 bases, leaving 5 bases of the junction unmatched. Concerning this clone: The antigen remains undetermined.

For every subset, genomic DNA was evenly distributed across several immunoSEQ plates. The table came from immunoSEQ multiplex PCR; TCRdb's copy has only in-frame clones and leaves some out. The data contain 2 million to 2.5 million clones, 90% to 95% of them singletons. V and J are TRBV10-3 and TRBJ1-2, with 7 bases identical to TRBD1. This clonotype was sampled from a man between 18 and 29 years old in good health. Some clones in this sample may be carry-over from other donors' samples. Sequencing used naive CD4+ T cells from PBMCs. Stated subset: CD45RA+ positively selected. The CDR3 DNA follows: TGTGCCATCGGCGCGGACAGGAACTATGGCTACACCTTC. Translation: CAIGADRNYGYTF.